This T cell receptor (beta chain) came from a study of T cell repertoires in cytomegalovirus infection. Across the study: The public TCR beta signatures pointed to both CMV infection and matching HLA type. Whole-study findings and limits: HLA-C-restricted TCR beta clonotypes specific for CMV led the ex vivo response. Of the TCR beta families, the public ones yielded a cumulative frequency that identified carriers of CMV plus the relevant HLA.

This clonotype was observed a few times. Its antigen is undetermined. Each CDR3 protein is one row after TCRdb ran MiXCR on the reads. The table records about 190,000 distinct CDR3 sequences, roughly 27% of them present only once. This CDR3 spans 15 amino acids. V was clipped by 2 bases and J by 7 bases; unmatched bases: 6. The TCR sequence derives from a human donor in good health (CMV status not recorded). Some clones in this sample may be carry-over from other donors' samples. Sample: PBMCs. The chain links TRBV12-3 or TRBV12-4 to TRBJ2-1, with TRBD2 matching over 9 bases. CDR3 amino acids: CASSLRLAGLNEQFF. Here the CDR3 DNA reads TGTGCCAGCAGTTTACGGCTAGCGGGGTTGAATGAGCAGTTCTTC.